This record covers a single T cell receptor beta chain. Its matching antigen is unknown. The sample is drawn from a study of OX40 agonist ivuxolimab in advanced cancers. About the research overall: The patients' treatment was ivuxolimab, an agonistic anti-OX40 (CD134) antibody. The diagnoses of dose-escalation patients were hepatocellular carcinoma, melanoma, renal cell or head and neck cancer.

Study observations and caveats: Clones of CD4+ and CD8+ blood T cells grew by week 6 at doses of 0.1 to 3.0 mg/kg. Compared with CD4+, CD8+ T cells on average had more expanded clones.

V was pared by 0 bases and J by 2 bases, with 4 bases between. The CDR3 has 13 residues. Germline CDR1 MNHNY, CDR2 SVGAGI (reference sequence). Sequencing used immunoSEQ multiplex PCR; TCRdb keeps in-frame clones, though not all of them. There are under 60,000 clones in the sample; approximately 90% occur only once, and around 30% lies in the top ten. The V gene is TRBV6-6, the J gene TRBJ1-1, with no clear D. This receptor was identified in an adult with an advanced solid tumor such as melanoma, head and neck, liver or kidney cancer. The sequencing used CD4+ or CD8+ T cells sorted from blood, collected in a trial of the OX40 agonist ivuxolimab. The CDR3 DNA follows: TGTGCCAGCAGTTACTCGGTCAACACTGAAGCTTTCTTT. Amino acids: CASSYSVNTEAFF.